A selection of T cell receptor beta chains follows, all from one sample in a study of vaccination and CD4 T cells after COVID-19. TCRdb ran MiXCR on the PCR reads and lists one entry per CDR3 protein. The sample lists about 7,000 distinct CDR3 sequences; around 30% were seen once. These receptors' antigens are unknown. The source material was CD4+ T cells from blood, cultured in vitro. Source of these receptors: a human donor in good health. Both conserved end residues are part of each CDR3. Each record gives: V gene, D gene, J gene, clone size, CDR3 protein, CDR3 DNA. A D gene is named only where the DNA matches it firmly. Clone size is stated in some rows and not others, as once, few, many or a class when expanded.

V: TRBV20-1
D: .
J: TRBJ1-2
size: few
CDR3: CSAGAGFNYGYTF
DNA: TGCAGTGCTGGGGCAGGGTTTAACTATGGCTACACCTTC

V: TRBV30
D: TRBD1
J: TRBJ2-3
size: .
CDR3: CAWSPGTGSTDTQYF
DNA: TGTGCCTGGTCCCCAGGGACAGGTAGCACAGATACGCAGTATTTT

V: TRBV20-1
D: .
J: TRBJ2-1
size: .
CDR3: CSAREKLRRGLWNEQFF
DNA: TGCAGTGCTAGGGAGAAGCTGAGGAGGGGGCTGTGGAATGAGCAGTTCTTC

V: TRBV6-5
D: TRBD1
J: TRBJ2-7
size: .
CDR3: CASSSGQGISYEQYF
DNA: TGTGCCAGCAGTTCTGGACAGGGAATATCCTACGAGCAGTACTTC

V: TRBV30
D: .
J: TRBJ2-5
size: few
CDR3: CAWSVMGETQYF
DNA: TGTGCCTGGAGTGTCATGGGGGAGACCCAGTACTTC

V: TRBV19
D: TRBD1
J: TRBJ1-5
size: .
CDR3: CASSISGGQPQHF
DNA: TGTGCCAGTAGTATATCAGGGGGTCAGCCCCAGCATTTT

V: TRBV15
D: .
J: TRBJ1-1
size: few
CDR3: CATSRPDRPEAFF
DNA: TGTGCCACCAGCAGACCTGACAGGCCCGAAGCTTTCTTT

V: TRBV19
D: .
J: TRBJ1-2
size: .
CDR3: CASKSRDRGYTF
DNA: TGTGCCAGTAAATCCAGGGACCGTGGCTACACCTTC

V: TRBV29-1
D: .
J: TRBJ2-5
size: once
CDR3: CSIRLTQETQYF
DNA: TGCAGCATCCGGCTGACACAAGAGACCCAGTACTTC

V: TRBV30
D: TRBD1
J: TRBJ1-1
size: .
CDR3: CAWSPRGDRGAFF
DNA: TGTGCCTGGAGTCCCCGGGGGGACAGGGGAGCTTTCTTT

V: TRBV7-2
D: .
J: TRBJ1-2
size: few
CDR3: CASSLEAPLRGYTF
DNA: TGTGCCAGCAGCTTAGAAGCCCCCCTGAGGGGCTACACCTTC

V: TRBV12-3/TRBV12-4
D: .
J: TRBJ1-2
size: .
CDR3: CASSGQDSYGYTF
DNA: TGTGCCAGCAGCGGGCAGGACAGCTATGGCTACACCTTC

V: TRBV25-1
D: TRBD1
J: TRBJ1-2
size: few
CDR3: CASSEQGDGYTF
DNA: TGTGCCAGCAGTGAACAGGGGGATGGCTACACCTTC

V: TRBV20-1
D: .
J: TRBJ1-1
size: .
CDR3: CSARGTSRGSFMNTEAFF
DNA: TGCAGTGCTAGAGGGACTTCCCGGGGGTCGTTTATGAACACTGAAGCTTTCTTT

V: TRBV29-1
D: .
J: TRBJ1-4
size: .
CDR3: CSVEGDGGLEKLFF
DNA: TGCAGCGTTGAAGGTGACGGGGGCCTAGAAAAACTGTTTTTT

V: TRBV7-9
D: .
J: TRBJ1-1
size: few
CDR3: CASSTRQNFEAFF
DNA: TGTGCCAGCAGCACCCGACAGAACTTTGAAGCTTTCTTT

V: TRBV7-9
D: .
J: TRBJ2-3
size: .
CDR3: CASSLLEGWTDTQYF
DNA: TGTGCCAGCAGCTTATTGGAGGGATGGACAGATACGCAGTATTTT

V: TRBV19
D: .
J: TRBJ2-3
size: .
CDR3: CASSIRQTDTQYF
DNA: TGTGCCAGTAGTATTCGACAGACCGATACGCAGTATTTT

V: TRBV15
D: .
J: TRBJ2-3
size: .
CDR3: CATRHSTDTQYF
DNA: TGTGCCACCCGCCATAGCACAGATACGCAGTATTTT

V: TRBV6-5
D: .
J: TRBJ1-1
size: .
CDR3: CASSYKGGRNTEAFF
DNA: TGTGCCAGCAGTTACAAAGGGGGGCGGAACACTGAAGCTTTCTTT

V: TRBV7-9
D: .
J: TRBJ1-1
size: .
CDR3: CATGVFDTEAFF
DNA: TGTGCCACGGGGGTTTTCGACACTGAAGCTTTCTTT

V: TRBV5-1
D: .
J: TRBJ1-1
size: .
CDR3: CASSLAGQTEAFF
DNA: TGCGCCAGCAGCTTGGCTGGGCAGACTGAAGCTTTCTTT

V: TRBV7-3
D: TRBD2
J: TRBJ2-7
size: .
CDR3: CASSSRTSGASEQYF
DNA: TGCGCCAGCAGCTCGCGGACTAGCGGGGCATCCGAGCAGTACTTC

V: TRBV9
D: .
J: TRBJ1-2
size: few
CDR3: CASSVANRWNYGYTF
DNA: TGTGCCAGCAGCGTAGCTAACAGATGGAACTATGGCTACACCTTC

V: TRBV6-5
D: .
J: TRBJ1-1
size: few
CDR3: CASSYGFSRWGVNTEAFF
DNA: TGTGCCAGCAGTTACGGGTTCTCCCGCTGGGGCGTGAACACTGAAGCTTTCTTT

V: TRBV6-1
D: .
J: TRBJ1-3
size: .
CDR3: CASGLRNTIYF
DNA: TGTGCCAGCGGGCTGCGAAACACCATATATTTT

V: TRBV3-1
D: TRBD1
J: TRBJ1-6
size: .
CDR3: CASSREGTGIGHSPLHF
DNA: TGTGCCAGCAGCCGGGAAGGGACAGGGATAGGGCATTCACCCCTCCACTTT

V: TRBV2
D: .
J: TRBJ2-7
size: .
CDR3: CASSESGYEQYF
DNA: TGTGCCAGCAGTGAAAGCGGCTACGAGCAGTACTTC

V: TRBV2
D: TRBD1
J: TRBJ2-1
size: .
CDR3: CASPIAGTGVLDEQFF
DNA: TGCGCCAGCCCGATTGCCGGGACAGGGGTTTTGGATGAGCAGTTCTTC

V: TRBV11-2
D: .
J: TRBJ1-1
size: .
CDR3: CASSTGGTEAFF
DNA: TGTGCCAGCAGCACCGGGGGCACTGAAGCTTTCTTT

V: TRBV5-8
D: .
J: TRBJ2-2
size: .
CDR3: CASKHGTGNTGELFF
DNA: TGTGCCAGCAAGCACGGAACTGGGAACACCGGGGAGCTGTTTTTT